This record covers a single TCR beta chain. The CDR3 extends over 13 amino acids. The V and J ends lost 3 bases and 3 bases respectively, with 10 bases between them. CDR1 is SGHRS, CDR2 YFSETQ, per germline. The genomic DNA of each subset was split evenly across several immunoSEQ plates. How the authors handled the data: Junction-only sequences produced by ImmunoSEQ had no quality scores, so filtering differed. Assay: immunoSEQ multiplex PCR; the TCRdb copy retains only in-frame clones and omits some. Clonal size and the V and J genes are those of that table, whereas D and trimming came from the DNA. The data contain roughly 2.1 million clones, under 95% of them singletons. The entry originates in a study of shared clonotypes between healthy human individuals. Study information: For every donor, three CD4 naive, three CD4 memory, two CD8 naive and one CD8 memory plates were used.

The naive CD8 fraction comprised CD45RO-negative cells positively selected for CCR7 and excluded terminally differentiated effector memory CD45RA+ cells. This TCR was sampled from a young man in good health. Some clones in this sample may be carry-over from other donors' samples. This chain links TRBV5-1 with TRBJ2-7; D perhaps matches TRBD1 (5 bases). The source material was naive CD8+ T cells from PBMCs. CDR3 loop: CASSSYDSYEQYF. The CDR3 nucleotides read TGCGCCAGCAGCTCCTATGACAGCTACGAGCAGTACTTC.